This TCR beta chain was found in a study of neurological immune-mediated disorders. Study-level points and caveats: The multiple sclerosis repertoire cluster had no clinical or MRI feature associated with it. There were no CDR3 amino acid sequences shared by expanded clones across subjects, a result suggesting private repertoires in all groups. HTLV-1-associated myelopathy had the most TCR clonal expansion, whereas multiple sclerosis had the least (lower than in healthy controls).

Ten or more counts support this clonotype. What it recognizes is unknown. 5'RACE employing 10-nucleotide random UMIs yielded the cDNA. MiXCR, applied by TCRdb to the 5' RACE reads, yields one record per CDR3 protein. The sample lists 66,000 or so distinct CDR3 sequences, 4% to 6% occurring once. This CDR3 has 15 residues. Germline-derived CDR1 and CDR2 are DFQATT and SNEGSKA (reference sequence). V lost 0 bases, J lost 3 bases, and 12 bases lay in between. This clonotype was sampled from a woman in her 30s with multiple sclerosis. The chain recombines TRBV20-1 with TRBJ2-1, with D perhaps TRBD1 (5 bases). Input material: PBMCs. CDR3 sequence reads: CSARDLSRDYNEQFF. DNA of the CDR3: TGCAGTGCTAGAGATTTAAGCAGGGACTACAATGAGCAGTTCTTC.